Listed below are T cell receptor beta chains from one sample, sequenced in a study of post-analysis software for immune sequencing data. One entry per CDR3 protein, called by TCRdb with MiXCR from the PCR reads. The top ten hold approximately 6% of the sample, which has more than 500,000 distinct CDR3 sequences, roughly 34% seen once. Sequenced input: blood. The receptors shown here come from a girl under 18 with multiple sclerosis. Each CDR3 is given with its conserved first and last residue. Fields, in order: V gene, J gene, D gene, clone size, CDR3 DNA, CDR3 protein. A D gene is named only where the DNA matches it firmly. Expanded clones are given a class, and other clones once, few, many or no size at all.

V: TRBV24-1
J: TRBJ1-2
D: NA
size: NA
DNA: TGTGCCACCAGTGAACCCGACAGATACTATGGCTACACCTTC
CDR3: CATSEPDRYYGYTF

V: TRBV7-9
J: TRBJ2-7
D: TRBD1
size: NA
DNA: TGTGCCAGCAGCGGCGCGGGAGACAGGGGGCGCTTCGAGCAGTACTTC
CDR3: CASSGAGDRGRFEQYF

V: TRBV2
J: TRBJ1-5
D: TRBD1
size: few
DNA: TGTGCCAGCAGTGAAATGACAGGGGGCGGCATAGGGGGTCAGCCCCAGCATTTT
CDR3: CASSEMTGGGIGGQPQHF

V: TRBV5-1
J: TRBJ1-1
D: NA
size: NA
DNA: TGCGCCAGCAGCTTCGGCAGAGAAACTGAAGCTTTCTTT
CDR3: CASSFGRETEAFF

V: TRBV20-1
J: TRBJ2-1
D: TRBD2
size: NA
DNA: TGCAGTGCTGCCCCTTTCGGGGGGGCATACAATGAGCAGTTCTTC
CDR3: CSAAPFGGAYNEQFF

V: TRBV29-1
J: TRBJ2-3
D: TRBD1
size: NA
DNA: TGCAGCGTGATAGACAGGGTGGGCACAGATACGCAGTATTTT
CDR3: CSVIDRVGTDTQYF

V: TRBV3-1
J: TRBJ1-2
D: NA
size: NA
DNA: TGTGCCAGCAGCCCAACTCTGACAATCTATGGCTACACCTTC
CDR3: CASSPTLTIYGYTF

V: TRBV6-5
J: TRBJ2-1
D: TRBD2
size: few
DNA: TGTGCCAGCAGTTACGGGACTAACAATGAGCAGTTCTTC
CDR3: CASSYGTNNEQFF

V: TRBV7-9
J: TRBJ1-1
D: NA
size: NA
DNA: TGTGCCAGCAGCCCTGAGGGCTCCGGGACCCTCCCAAACACTGAAGCTTTCTTT
CDR3: CASSPEGSGTLPNTEAFF

V: TRBV5-1
J: TRBJ1-1
D: TRBD1
size: few
DNA: TGCGCCAGCAGCTTGGGGGACAGACAGAACACTGAAGCTTTCTTT
CDR3: CASSLGDRQNTEAFF

V: TRBV7-6
J: TRBJ1-2
D: NA
size: NA
DNA: TGTGCCAGCAGCTTGTTAGAGGGCCAAGGTGGCTACACCTTC
CDR3: CASSLLEGQGGYTF

V: TRBV7-2
J: TRBJ2-1
D: NA
size: NA
DNA: TGTGCCAGCAGCTTAGCGGGGGAGTACAATGAGCAGTTCTTC
CDR3: CASSLAGEYNEQFF

V: TRBV4-1
J: TRBJ2-1
D: TRBD2
size: many
DNA: TGCGCCAGCGGACTAGCGGGGGGTGCTGAGCAGTTCTTC
CDR3: CASGLAGGAEQFF

V: TRBV5-1
J: TRBJ1-1
D: TRBD1
size: few
DNA: TGCGCCAGCAGCTCAGCCGGGACAGACCACACTGAAGCTTTCTTT
CDR3: CASSSAGTDHTEAFF

V: TRBV7-9
J: TRBJ1-5
D: NA
size: once
DNA: TGTGCCAGCAGCTTAGAAAGGGGATGGAACAATCAGCCCCAGCATTTT
CDR3: CASSLERGWNNQPQHF

V: TRBV5-1
J: TRBJ2-3
D: NA
size: NA
DNA: TGTGCCAGCAGTCTTGGGACTGGAGGAGATACGCAGTATTTT
CDR3: CASSLGTGGDTQYF

V: TRBV5-5
J: TRBJ2-6
D: NA
size: NA
DNA: TGTGCCAGCAGCCTGGGCGACGAGGGGGCCAACGTCCTGACTTTC
CDR3: CASSLGDEGANVLTF